This T cell receptor beta chain was observed in a study of PD-L1 blockade in urothelial cancer. About the study: Atezolizumab at 1,200 mg intravenously every 3 weeks was started by patients at some point between 2014 and 2016. Most patients, about 85% of the roughly 30, were males with bladder-origin cancer. Counts from blood samples showed a median of about 140,000 T cells.

TCRdb's table, derived via immunoSEQ multiplex PCR, lists solely in-frame clones and lacks some. Among around 19,000 clones listed, roughly 88% were seen once. Trimming removed 5 bases at V and 5 bases at J, with 10 bases between. The CDR3 runs 13 residues. Germline loops: CDR1 GTSNPN, CDR2 SVGIG (reference sequence). The sequencing here drew on PBMCs, taken around atezolizumab (anti-PD-L1) treatment. This rearrangement joins TRBV30 to TRBJ1-6; a weak D match, TRBD1 (5 bases). This sequence was found in a middle-aged man with urothelial cancer. The CDR3 DNA is TGTGCCTGGGCTGGGGGGGATAATTCACCCCTCCACTTT. This encodes CAWAGGDNSPLHF. The whole variable domain, remainder taken from reference TRBV30 and TRBJ1-6, is SQTIHQWPATLVQPVGSPLSLECTVEGTSNPNLYWYRQAAGRGLQLLFYSVGIGQISSEVPQNLSASRPQDRQFILSSKKLLLSDSGFYLCAWAGGDNSPLHFGNGTRLTVT.